Each of the 22 T cell receptor beta chains below was sequenced from the same sample in a study of T cell changes during pregnancy in multiple sclerosis (dated by TCRdb to between 2019 and 2020). Libraries were constructed by the immunoSEQ multiplex PCR assay. Sourced from immuneACCESS, this table was stored by TCRdb with only in-frame sequences that have V and J called. A share of the clones is absent; for the studies checked, an unresolved V gene accounts for under half, and the remainder has no known explanation. In this sample the table shows roughly 80,000 clones, 89% of which occur a single time. The ten most abundant clones make up 1.5% to 2% of the sample. The input for sequencing was peripheral blood, taken before pregnancy. The receptor set was obtained from a female donor with multiple sclerosis, enrolled in a pregnancy study.

The chain links TRBV30 to TRBJ2-1, with 12 bases that match TRBD1. V gave up 4 bases and J gave up 6 bases; unmatched junction bases: 7. This CDR3 spans 15 amino acids. Germline assignment: CDR1 GTSNPN and CDR2 SVGIG (reference sequence). The CDR3: CAWMPGTGGINEQFF. The CDR3 DNA is TGTGCCTGGATGCCCGGGACAGGGGGCATCAATGAGCAGTTCTTC.

The genes are TRBV5-4 and TRBJ1-2; 9 nucleotides match TRBD1. Germline-derived CDR1 and CDR2 are SGHNT and YYREEE (reference sequence). There are 15 residues in the CDR3. V was clipped by 4 bases and J by 6 bases; unmatched bases: 10. This CDR3 reads CASSPTRDRVDGYTF. DNA of the CDR3: TGTGCCAGCAGCCCAACCCGGGACAGGGTAGATGGCTACACCTTC.

V is TRBV2 and J is TRBJ2-1; 11 bases are a match to TRBD2. In germline, CDR1 is SNHLY, CDR2 FYNNEI. After removal of 8 bases from V and 3 bases from J, the junction contained 12 bases not matched to a gene. The CDR3 spans 17 residues. As DNA, the CDR3 is TGTGCCAGCGGGGGGACTAGCGGCCCCGAGCTCTACAATGAGCAGTTCTTC. This encodes CASGGTSGPELYNEQFF.

CDR3: CASRARGRFEQYF. The DNA of the CDR3 is TGTGCCAGCAGGGCCAGGGGAAGGTTCGAGCAGTACTTC. The chain uses TRBV6-4 and TRBJ2-7; D may be TRBD1 (6 bases). The CDR3 is 13 residues long. Trimming removed 6 bases from V and 6 bases from J, with 15 bases in between. The germline V gene has CDR1 MRHNA and CDR2 SNTAGT.

This chain joins TRBV4-3 and TRBJ2-5; 7 nucleotides align to TRBD2. Germline V gives CDR1 LGHNA, CDR2 YSLEER. V was pared by 4 bases and J by 1 base, with 3 bases of the junction left unmatched. The CDR3 length is 14 residues. Here the CDR3 reads CASSPWGGQETQYF. The CDR3 DNA is TGCGCCAGCAGCCCGTGGGGGGGCCAAGAGACCCAGTACTTC.

This chain uses TRBV18 with TRBJ2-1, with 7 bases matching TRBD2. CDR1 KGHSH and CDR2 LQKENI come from the germline V gene. The CDR3 is made up of 14 amino acids. The V gene end was trimmed by 3 bases and the J gene end by 3 bases; junction bases not matched to a gene: 2. CDR3 sequence: CASSPGLVYNEQFF. The CDR3 DNA follows: TGTGCCAGCTCACCTGGACTAGTCTACAATGAGCAGTTCTTC.

The rearrangement joins TRBV2 to TRBJ2-3; a weak D match, TRBD2 (5 bases). The CDR3 is 16 residues long. Trimming cost V 4 bases and J 0 bases, with 14 bases left between them. CDR1 and CDR2 (germline): SNHLY, FYNNEI. As DNA, the CDR3 is TGTGCCAGCAGTGGGGCCGAAGCGGCTAGCACAGATACGCAGTATTTT. Its translation: CASSGAEAASTDTQYF.

This chain links TRBV30 with TRBJ2-7, with D perhaps TRBD1 (5 bases). The CDR3 extends over 12 amino acids. Trimming stripped 1 base from V and 5 bases from J, with 9 bases between. Germline lookup yields CDR1 GTSNPN and CDR2 SVGIG (reference sequence). The CDR3 protein is CAWSAWGHEQYF. As DNA, the CDR3 is TGTGCCTGGAGTGCCTGGGGCCACGAGCAGTACTTC.

The J gene is TRBJ2-7, the V gene TRBV4-1; TRBD2 matches at 11 bases. Germline loops: CDR1 MGHRA, CDR2 YSYEKL. V lost 6 bases, J lost 0 bases, and 19 bases stayed unmatched. The CDR3 runs 20 residues. The CDR3 is CASSRWLVASGGRSSYEQYF. DNA of the CDR3: TGCGCCAGCAGTCGCTGGTTGGTGGCTAGCGGGGGGCGGAGCTCCTACGAGCAGTACTTC.

This sequence joins TRBV21-1 and TRBJ1-1; TRBD1 reflects the table's D call only, with no check against the DNA. TRBV21-1 is labeled a pseudogene. The CDR3 sequence is 15 residues long. CDR3 loop: CASPAAAGPNTEAFF. The CDR3 DNA is TGTGCCAGCCCCGCGGCGGCAGGGCCGAACACTGAAGCTTTCTTT.

The chain links TRBV19 to TRBJ1-1; a weak D match, TRBD1 (6 bases). Looked up from germline, CDR1 is LNHDA and CDR2 is SQIVND (reference sequence). The CDR3 spans 17 residues. The V end was cut by 8 bases, the J end by 5 bases, with 27 bases between. CDR3 amino acids: CASRLTGFFGIGTEAFF. The DNA for the CDR3 is TGTGCCAGTCGCCTCACAGGGTTTTTTGGGATTGGGACTGAAGCTTTCTTT.

This clone was counted between two and nine times. The rearrangement joins TRBV30 to TRBJ1-1; D unresolved. Germline-derived CDR1 and CDR2 are GTSNPN and SVGIG (reference sequence). The CDR3 spans 13 residues. Trimming cost V 0 bases and J 5 bases, with 10 bases left between them. This chain's CDR3 is CAWSVLGETEAFF. The CDR3, as DNA: TGTGCCTGGAGTGTACTTGGTGAAACTGAAGCTTTCTTT.

This chain uses TRBV11-1 with TRBJ2-5; 11 bases match TRBD2. Germline trimming cut 5 bases from V and 3 bases from J; bases unmatched to any gene: 8. The CDR3 totals 16 residues. Germline CDR1 and CDR2: SGHAT and FQDESV (reference sequence). CDR3 bases: TGTGCCAGCAGCCCCCAGTCTAGCGGGGGGAAAGAGACCCAGTACTTC. Amino acid sequence: CASSPQSSGGKETQYF.

V is TRBV7-2 and J is TRBJ1-2; tentatively, D is TRBD1 (6 bases). From germline, CDR1 is SGHTA and CDR2 FQGNSA. The germline V and J ends were trimmed by 2 bases and 7 bases, with 8 bases remaining between them. This CDR3 has 12 residues. CDR3 nucleotides: TGTGCCAGCAGCTTAAACAGGGTTGGCTACACCTTC. This gives the protein CASSLNRVGYTF.

The chain links TRBV11-2 to TRBJ1-2; 8 bases are a match to TRBD1. The CDR3 runs to 18 residues. Germline V gene lookup returns CDR1 SGHAT and CDR2 FQNNGV. The V segment lost 1 base and the J segment 3 bases; nucleotides outside the gene matches: 13. The CDR3 sequence: CASSLGRWGRGPHYGYTF. The CDR3 nucleotides read TGTGCCAGCAGCTTAGGGCGGTGGGGCAGGGGGCCTCACTATGGCTACACCTTC.

The J gene is TRBJ2-2, the V gene TRBV7-2, with unresolved D. Germline CDR1 is SGHTA and CDR2 is FQGNSA. Trimming cost V 1 base and J 7 bases, with 4 bases left between them. CDR3 length equals 12 residues. The CDR3 spells CASSLDSGELFF. The CDR3 DNA reads as TGTGCCAGCAGCTTAGACAGCGGGGAGCTGTTTTTT.

This chain uses TRBV19 with TRBJ2-5; D unresolved. Germline V gene data show CDR1 as LNHDA and CDR2 as SQIVND (reference sequence). CDR3 length equals 12 residues. Deletions cut 2 bases from V and 4 bases from J, with 5 bases between. The CDR3 region has the DNA TGTGCCAGTAGTATAAGAGGAGAGACCCAGTACTTC. This gives the protein CASSIRGETQYF.

This chain joins TRBV19 and TRBJ1-5; a possible D gene is TRBD1 (5 bases). Trimming took off 2 bases at V and 6 bases at J, with 11 bases between the two ends. CDR1 LNHDA and CDR2 SQIVND come from the germline V gene (reference sequence). CDR3 size: 14 residues. This CDR3 reads CASSIQGPGQPQHF. DNA for the CDR3: TGTGCCAGTAGTATACAGGGTCCGGGTCAGCCCCAGCATTTT.

The rearrangement joins TRBV19 to TRBJ1-5; the D is unclear. V shed 9 bases and J shed 5 bases, with 17 bases lying between them. The CDR3 sequence is 14 residues long. CDR1 LNHDA and CDR2 SQIVND come from the germline V gene (reference sequence). The CDR3 sequence: CASSIRGEYQPQHF. The CDR3 bases are TGTGCCAGCAGCATTCGGGGTGAATATCAGCCCCAGCATTTT.

This clone was observed once. The chain has TRBV5-1 and TRBJ2-1; 9 nucleotides align to TRBD1. The CDR3 runs to 15 residues. The V gene's germline CDR1 is SGHRS and CDR2 YFSETQ. Losses at the gene ends were 4 bases for V and 1 base for J; bases not matched to a gene: 3. The CDR3: CASSIQGASYNEQFF. For the CDR3, the DNA is TGCGCCAGCAGCATACAGGGGGCTTCCTACAATGAGCAGTTCTTC.

As DNA, the CDR3 is TGTGCCAGCAGCGGGGGGGGCCAATTCACAGATACGCAGTATTTT. Its translation: CASSGGGQFTDTQYF. The J gene is TRBJ2-3, the V gene TRBV9; tentatively, D is TRBD2 (7 bases). The CDR3 consists of 15 residues. Germline values: CDR1 SGDLS, CDR2 YYNGEE. The ends were cut back, 3 bases at V and 2 bases at J, with 13 bases in the middle.

The chain joins TRBV10-3 to TRBJ2-7, with 8 bases identical to TRBD2. The CDR3 runs to 15 residues. Looked up from germline, CDR1 is ENHRY and CDR2 is SYGVKD. The ends lost 10 bases at V and 2 bases at J; junction bases unmatched: 13. CDR3 nucleotide sequence: TGTGCCACCGGGAGGGAGCGGGGCGGGACCTACGAGCAGTACTTC. Translated: CATGRERGGTYEQYF.